This is a list of T cell receptor beta chains from one sample in a study of blood T cells in healthy people across ages. MiXCR, applied by TCRdb to the 5' RACE reads, yields one record per CDR3 protein. The sample carries 1.5 million to 2 million distinct CDR3 sequences, roughly 49% recorded once. Sequenced material: blood. Source of these receptors: a woman between 40 and 50 years old in good health. Each CDR3 is given with its conserved first and last residue. The order of the fields is V gene, D gene, clone size, J gene, CDR3 DNA, CDR3 protein. A D gene is named only where the DNA matches it firmly. Some rows mark clone size as missing; the rest say once, few, many or name a class of expanded clone.

v_gene: TRBV4-3
d_gene: NA
abundance: NA
j_gene: TRBJ1-2
CDR3nt: TGCGCCAGCAGCCAAGAAATTTCCGGATGGGATGGCTACACCTTC
CDR3aa: CASSQEISGWDGYTF

v_gene: TRBV6-5
d_gene: NA
abundance: NA
j_gene: TRBJ1-2
CDR3nt: TGTGCCAGCAGTTACTCAGAACGATCGACCTACACCTTC
CDR3aa: CASSYSERSTYTF

v_gene: TRBV4-3
d_gene: TRBD1
abundance: NA
j_gene: TRBJ2-3
CDR3nt: TGCGCCAGCAGCCCCGAGGAGGGGACAGGGGGTTCTGATACGCGGTATTTT
CDR3aa: CASSPEEGTGGSDTRYF

v_gene: TRBV28
d_gene: TRBD2
abundance: NA
j_gene: TRBJ2-7
CDR3nt: TGTGCCAGCAGTTCCCCCTCCGGACTAGCGGGGAACAATGAGCAGTACTTC
CDR3aa: CASSSPSGLAGNNEQYF

v_gene: TRBV6-2/TRBV6-3
d_gene: NA
abundance: NA
j_gene: TRBJ1-3
CDR3nt: TGTGCCAGCAGATCATTCAGGGTCGCTGGAAACACCATATATTTT
CDR3aa: CASRSFRVAGNTIYF

v_gene: TRBV24-1
d_gene: TRBD2
abundance: NA
j_gene: TRBJ2-1
CDR3nt: TGTGCCACCGAAGCTCCCGCTAGGGGACTAGCGGGGGACTTCTACAATGAGCAGTTCTTC
CDR3aa: CATEAPARGLAGDFYNEQFF

v_gene: TRBV10-2
d_gene: NA
abundance: few
j_gene: TRBJ2-6
CDR3nt: TGCGCCAGCCACGCCTCTGGGGCCAACGTCCTGACTTTC
CDR3aa: CASHASGANVLTF

v_gene: TRBV12-3/TRBV12-4
d_gene: NA
abundance: NA
j_gene: TRBJ1-4
CDR3nt: TGTGCTAGCAGTCCCACCGACAGTAATGAAAAACTGTTTTTT
CDR3aa: CASSPTDSNEKLFF

v_gene: TRBV7-2
d_gene: TRBD2
abundance: NA
j_gene: TRBJ2-5
CDR3nt: TGTGCCAGCAGCTTTAGCGGGGGGTGGGGAAAAGAGACCCAGTACTTC
CDR3aa: CASSFSGGWGKETQYF

v_gene: TRBV6-5
d_gene: NA
abundance: once
j_gene: TRBJ2-5
CDR3nt: TGTGCCAGCAGTTACTTCAAGGGGATTCAAGAGACCCAGTACTTC
CDR3aa: CASSYFKGIQETQYF

v_gene: TRBV9
d_gene: NA
abundance: NA
j_gene: TRBJ2-1
CDR3nt: TGTGCCAGCAGCGGTAGCCAGGGCAATGAGCAGTTCTTC
CDR3aa: CASSGSQGNEQFF

v_gene: TRBV12-3/TRBV12-4
d_gene: TRBD1
abundance: NA
j_gene: TRBJ2-5
CDR3nt: TGTGCCAGCAGTTTAGCGGACAGGCGTAGGGAGACCCAGTACTTC
CDR3aa: CASSLADRRRETQYF

v_gene: TRBV28
d_gene: TRBD1
abundance: NA
j_gene: TRBJ1-6
CDR3nt: TGTGCCAGCAGGCGGACAGGGATTGGTTCACCCCTCCACTTT
CDR3aa: CASRRTGIGSPLHF

v_gene: TRBV2
d_gene: NA
abundance: NA
j_gene: TRBJ2-7
CDR3nt: TGTGCCATCAAAGGACGGTTCTCCTACAATGAGCAGTACTTC
CDR3aa: CAIKGRFSYNEQYF

v_gene: TRBV3-1
d_gene: NA
abundance: few
j_gene: TRBJ2-6
CDR3nt: TGTGCCAGCAGCCAACAGGTCTCTGGGGCCAACGTCCTGACTTTC
CDR3aa: CASSQQVSGANVLTF

v_gene: TRBV28
d_gene: NA
abundance: NA
j_gene: TRBJ1-4
CDR3nt: TGTGCCAGCAGTCCCCCCCCAGGAGCGAGTGAAAAACTGTTTTTT
CDR3aa: CASSPPPGASEKLFF

v_gene: TRBV6-6
d_gene: NA
abundance: NA
j_gene: TRBJ2-1
CDR3nt: TGTGCCAGCAGCGACCCGGGATCCGCCTACAATGAGCAGTTCTTC
CDR3aa: CASSDPGSAYNEQFF